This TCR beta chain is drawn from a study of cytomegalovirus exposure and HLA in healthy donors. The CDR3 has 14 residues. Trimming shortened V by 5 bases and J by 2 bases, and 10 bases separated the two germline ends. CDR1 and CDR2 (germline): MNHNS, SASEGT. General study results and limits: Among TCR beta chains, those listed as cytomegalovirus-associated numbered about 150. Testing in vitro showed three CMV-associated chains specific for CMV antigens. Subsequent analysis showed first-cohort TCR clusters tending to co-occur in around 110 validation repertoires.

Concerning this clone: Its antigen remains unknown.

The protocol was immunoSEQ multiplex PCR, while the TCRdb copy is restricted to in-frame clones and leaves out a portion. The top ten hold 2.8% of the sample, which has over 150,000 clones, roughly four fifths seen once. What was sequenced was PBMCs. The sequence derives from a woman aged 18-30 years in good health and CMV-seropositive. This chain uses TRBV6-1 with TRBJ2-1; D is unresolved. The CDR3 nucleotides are TGTGCCAGCAGTATAGAGCGACCCTACAATGAGCAGTTCTTC. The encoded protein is CASSIERPYNEQFF.